Presented here are 21 T cell receptor beta chains from one specimen sequenced in a study of sequential checkpoint blockade in melanoma. Generated by immunoSEQ multiplex PCR, the TCRdb table keeps only in-frame clones and is missing some. This sample has about 4,100 clones, with 23% found just once. Treatment here: randomized to nivolumab then ipilimumab (arm A) or the reverse (arm B). This material consisted of tumor tissue (inferred from file names), taken from a patient given nivolumab and ipilimumab in sequence. These TCRs come from a human donor with melanoma.

The chain has TRBV18 and TRBJ2-7; the match to TRBD2 covers 7 bases. Unmatched junction bases numbered 13, after V lost 2 bases and J lost 6 bases. The CDR3 is 16 residues long. CDR1 is KGHSH and CDR2 is LQKENI in the germline V gene. CDR3 residues: CASSPSASGGSSEQYF. The CDR3 DNA is TGTGCCAGCTCACCAAGCGCTAGCGGAGGCTCTAGCGAGCAGTACTTC.

The rearrangement links TRBV15 to TRBJ2-5, with 7 positions matching TRBD2. The V gene end was trimmed by 5 bases and the J gene end by 5 bases; junction bases not matched to a gene: 11. The length of the CDR3 is 15 residues. The germline gives CDR1 LNHNV, CDR2 YYDKDF (reference sequence). The CDR3 protein is CATSLGGGGRETQYF. For the CDR3, the DNA is TGTGCCACCAGCCTCGGTGGGGGGGGTCGGGAGACCCAGTACTTC.

The rearrangement links TRBV12-5 to TRBJ1-1, with D hard to call. The germline V gene has CDR1 LGHNT and CDR2 FRNRAP. Trimming stripped 2 bases from V and 1 base from J, with 5 bases between. The CDR3 loop spans 13 amino acids. The CDR3 here is CASGLSQNTEAFF. The CDR3 DNA reads as TGTGCTAGTGGTTTGAGTCAGAACACTGAAGCTTTCTTT. Complete variable domain (other parts from reference TRBV12-5 and TRBJ1-1): DARVTQTPRHKVTEMGQEVTMRCQPILGHNTVFWYRQTMMQGLELLAYFRNRAPLDDSGMPKDRFSAEMPDATLATLKIQPSEPRDSAVYFCASGLSQNTEAFFGQGTRLTVV.

The rearrangement links TRBV19 to TRBJ2-3; D not resolved. The CDR3 is 13 residues long. Trimming removed 4 bases from V and 0 bases from J, with 5 bases in between. The V gene's germline CDR1 is LNHDA and CDR2 SQIVND (reference sequence). For the CDR3, the DNA is TGTGCCAGTAGTAGCCTCAGCACAGATACGCAGTATTTT. Its translation is CASSSLSTDTQYF.

The rearrangement joins TRBV6-8 to TRBJ2-7, with D unresolved. The V gene's germline CDR1 is MNHGY and CDR2 SAAAGT. Trimming took off 5 bases at V and 0 bases at J, with 11 bases between the two ends. The CDR3 covers 14 residues. Written as DNA, the CDR3 is TGTGCCAGCAGTCCCAAGGCAGGCTCCTACGAGCAGTACTTC. This gives the protein CASSPKAGSYEQYF.

The table lists this clone with a few counts. The V and J genes are TRBV2 and TRBJ2-1, with 11 bases lining up with TRBD1. The CDR3 consists of 14 residues. Germline V lookup: CDR1 SNHLY, CDR2 FYNNEI. V dropped 5 bases and J dropped 6; count of bases not matched to a gene: 3. The CDR3 here is CASSQGQGVNEQFF. CDR3 sequence (DNA): TGTGCCAGCAGTCAGGGACAGGGGGTCAATGAGCAGTTCTTC.

The sample holds a few counts of this clone. The chain uses TRBV19 and TRBJ1-3, with D uncertain. V lost 6 bases to trimming and J lost 0 bases, with 15 bases between them. CDR1 and CDR2 from the germline V gene are LNHDA and SQIVND (reference sequence). CDR3 length: 16 amino acids. The CDR3, as DNA: TGTGCCAGTAGCCCCGGGATGGGCCTCTCTGGAAACACCATATATTTT. This sequence encodes CASSPGMGLSGNTIYF.

This chain uses TRBV9 with TRBJ2-3; perhaps TRBD1 as D (5 bases). The CDR3 totals 14 residues. CDR1 is SGDLS and CDR2 is YYNGEE in the germline V gene. Trimming shortened V by 0 bases and J by 2 bases, and 7 bases separated the two germline ends. For the CDR3, the DNA is TGTGCCAGCAGCGTAGGGGGCTACACAGATACGCAGTATTTT. Protein sequence: CASSVGGYTDTQYF.

This clone appeared a few times. The V and J genes are TRBV6-8 and TRBJ1-3; a possible D gene is TRBD1 (5 bases). The V end was cut by 6 bases, the J end by 3 bases, with 18 bases between. This CDR3 is 16 amino acids long. Germline V lookup: CDR1 MNHGY, CDR2 SAAAGT. CDR3 bases: TGTGCCAGCAGCCCTCGGGCCGGGGGGTTTGGAAACACCATATATTTT. Translation: CASSPRAGGFGNTIYF.

DNA of the CDR3: TGTGCCAGCAGTGTACAAGGCTTGGGACTAGCGGGGGGTCCACCCGGGGAGCTGTTTTTT. It yields the protein CASSVQGLGLAGGPPGELFF. The V gene is TRBV6-8, the J gene TRBJ2-2; 15 bases line up with TRBD2. Trimming cost V 5 bases and J 6 bases; bases outside gene matches: 16. The CDR3 runs 20 residues. Per germline, CDR1 MNHGY and CDR2 SAAAGT.

Only a few counts were recorded for this clone. The CDR3 loop is CASSIVVTGLGEQFF. For the CDR3, the DNA is TGTGCCAGTAGTATTGTGGTCACAGGGTTGGGTGAGCAGTTCTTC. The chain uses TRBV19 and TRBJ2-1, with TRBD1 as a possible D gene (6 bases). V lost 3 bases and J lost 9, with 18 bases in between. The CDR3 runs to 15 residues. Germline V lookup: CDR1 LNHDA, CDR2 SQIVND (reference sequence).

This clone was seen a handful of times. This chain connects TRBV11-3 to TRBJ2-5, with 10 bases that match TRBD2. CDR1 SGHNT and CDR2 YENEEA come from the germline V gene. CDR3 size: 16 residues. V shed 3 bases and J 4 bases; nucleotides not matched to a gene: 8. CDR3 nucleotide sequence: TGTGCCAGCAGCTTGGACCAGCGGGGGGGCACAGAGACCCAGTACTTC. Translating it yields CASSLDQRGGTETQYF. The full variable domain, in which reference TRBV11-3 and TRBJ2-5 provide the parts outside the CDR3, is EAGVVQSPRYKIIEKKQPVAFWCNPISGHNTLYWYLQNLGQGPELLIRYENEEAVDDSQLPKDRFSAERLKGVDSTLKIQPAELGDSAVYLCASSLDQRGGTETQYFGPGTRLLVL.

There are many counts of this clone. V usage is TRBV11-3 and J usage is TRBJ2-5; 12 bases agree with TRBD2. Unmatched junction bases numbered 2, after V lost 5 bases and J lost 1 base. CDR1 is SGHNT, CDR2 YENEEA, per germline. The length of the CDR3 is 15 residues. The chain's CDR3 is CASSLTSGGQETQYF. The CDR3 DNA follows: TGTGCCAGCAGCCTGACTAGCGGGGGCCAAGAGACCCAGTACTTC.

The table lists this clone with a few counts. This chain connects TRBV6-8 to TRBJ2-1, with 8 bases matching TRBD2. Germline loops: CDR1 MNHGY, CDR2 SAAAGT. This CDR3 is built from 14 residues. Trimming removed 6 bases from V and 4 bases from J; junction bases left unmatched: 5. The CDR3 DNA reads TGTGCCAGCAGATTTAGCGGGAATTACAATGAGCAGTTCTTC. It translates to CASRFSGNYNEQFF.

The chain couples TRBV14 to TRBJ2-3, with a possible D match to TRBD1 (5 bases). Trimming removed 4 bases at V and 5 bases at J, with 19 bases between. From germline, CDR1 is SGHDN and CDR2 FVKESK. The CDR3 has 16 amino acids. The CDR3 sequence: CASSRIGFEDIDTQYF. In nucleotides, the CDR3 is TGTGCCAGCAGCCGTATCGGCTTTGAGGACATAGATACGCAGTATTTT.

In its sample, this clone ranks as hyperexpanded. One end of the junction is discordant with germline, which a read error may explain. The rearrangement joins TRBV6-8 to TRBJ1-1; the match to TRBD1 covers 9 bases. Germline assignment: CDR1 MNHGY and CDR2 SAAAGT. The CDR3 is made up of 17 amino acids. CDR3 loop: CASSDSTLQGALTEAFF. For the CDR3, the DNA is TGTGCCAGCAGTGACTCGACGTTACAGGGGGCGCTTACTGAAGCTTTCTTT.

The chain has TRBV19 and TRBJ2-2, with D uncertain. CDR1 is LNHDA, CDR2 SQIVND, per germline (reference sequence). Trimming removed 1 base at V and 1 base at J, with 7 bases between. There are 15 residues in the CDR3. The CDR3: CASSIGSRNTGELFF. CDR3 DNA: TGTGCCAGTAGTATAGGCAGCCGGAACACCGGGGAGCTGTTTTTT. Full variable domain (rest looked up from reference TRBV19 and TRBJ2-2): DGGITQSPKYLFRKEGQNVTLSCEQNLNHDAMYWYRQDPGQGLRLIYYSQIVNDFQKGDIAEGYSVSREKKESFPLTVTSAQKNPTAFYLCASSIGSRNTGELFFGEGSRLTVL.

The chain is built from TRBV6-8 and TRBJ2-5, with a weak D call TRBD1 (5 bases). V gave up 0 bases and J gave up 3 bases, with 11 bases separating them. Germline V lookup: CDR1 MNHGY, CDR2 SAAAGT. CDR3 length: 15 residues. The CDR3 protein is CASSYSAGKEETQYF. The CDR3 DNA sequence: TGTGCCAGCAGTTACTCGGCAGGGAAGGAAGAGACCCAGTACTTC.

The V and J genes are TRBV6-8 and TRBJ1-5, with D hard to call. The ends were cut back, 5 bases at V and 4 bases at J, with 12 bases in the middle. CDR3 size: 14 residues. The germline gives CDR1 MNHGY, CDR2 SAAAGT. The chain's CDR3 is CASSRGFRNQPQHF. Written as DNA, the CDR3 is TGTGCCAGCAGTAGAGGGTTTAGGAATCAGCCCCAGCATTTT.

This clone came up a few times. This chain joins TRBV9 and TRBJ2-1; either TRBD1 or TRBD2 may supply D (5 bases each). The V gene lost 0 bases and the J gene lost 5 bases, with 9 bases spanning the gap. Germline CDR1 and CDR2: SGDLS and YYNGEE. This CDR3 region has 14 residues. CDR3 protein: CASSVDGANNEQFF. For the CDR3, the DNA is TGTGCCAGCAGCGTAGACGGGGCGAACAATGAGCAGTTCTTC.

CDR3 region: CASSTTSGGAGGRETQYF. The CDR3, as DNA: TGTGCCAGCAGTACGACTAGCGGGGGGGCGGGAGGTAGGGAGACCCAGTACTTC. This chain links TRBV6-8 with TRBJ2-5; TRBD2 aligns across 14 bases. This CDR3 is 18 amino acids long. Germline-derived CDR1 and CDR2 are MNHGY and SAAAGT. After removal of 5 bases from V and 5 bases from J, the junction contained 13 bases not matched to a gene.